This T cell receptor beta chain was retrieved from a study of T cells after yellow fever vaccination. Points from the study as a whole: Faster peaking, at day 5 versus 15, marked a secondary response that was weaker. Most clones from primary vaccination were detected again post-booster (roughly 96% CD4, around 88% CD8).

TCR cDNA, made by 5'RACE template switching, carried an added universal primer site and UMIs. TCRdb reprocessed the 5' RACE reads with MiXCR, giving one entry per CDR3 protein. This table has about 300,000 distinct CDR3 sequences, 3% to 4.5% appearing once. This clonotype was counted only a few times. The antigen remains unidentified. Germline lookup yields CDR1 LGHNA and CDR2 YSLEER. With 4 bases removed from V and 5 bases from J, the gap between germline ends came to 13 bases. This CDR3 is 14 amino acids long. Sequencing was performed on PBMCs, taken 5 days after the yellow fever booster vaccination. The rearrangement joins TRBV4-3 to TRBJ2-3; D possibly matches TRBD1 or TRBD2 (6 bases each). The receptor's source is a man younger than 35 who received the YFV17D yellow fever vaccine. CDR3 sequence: CASSRSGAQDTQYF. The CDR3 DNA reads TGCGCCAGCAGCCGCTCGGGGGCACAAGATACGCAGTATTTT.